This T cell receptor beta chain was recovered during a study of relationships among human T cell subsets. This CDR3 is 13 amino acids long. Germline V gene data show CDR1 as MNHEY and CDR2 as SVGAGI. Deletions cut 6 bases from V and 0 bases from J, with 7 bases between. Semiquantitative ARM-PCR amplified T cell receptor alpha and beta CDR3 regions from mRNA. ARM-PCR used tagged nested gene-specific primers, then communal superprimers for exponential amplification. Via MiXCR, TCRdb re-called the multiplex PCR reads, giving one row per CDR3 protein. The sample has 5,000 or so distinct CDR3 sequences, roughly 74% seen once.

The sample was total T cells sorted from blood. The receptor was isolated from a man aged 40-50 years in good health. J is TRBJ2-3 and V is TRBV6-5; D could derive from TRBD1 or TRBD2 (5 bases each). In nucleotides, the CDR3 is TGTGCCAGCAGAAGGGACAGCACAGATACGCAGTATTTT. It codes for CASRRDSTDTQYF.